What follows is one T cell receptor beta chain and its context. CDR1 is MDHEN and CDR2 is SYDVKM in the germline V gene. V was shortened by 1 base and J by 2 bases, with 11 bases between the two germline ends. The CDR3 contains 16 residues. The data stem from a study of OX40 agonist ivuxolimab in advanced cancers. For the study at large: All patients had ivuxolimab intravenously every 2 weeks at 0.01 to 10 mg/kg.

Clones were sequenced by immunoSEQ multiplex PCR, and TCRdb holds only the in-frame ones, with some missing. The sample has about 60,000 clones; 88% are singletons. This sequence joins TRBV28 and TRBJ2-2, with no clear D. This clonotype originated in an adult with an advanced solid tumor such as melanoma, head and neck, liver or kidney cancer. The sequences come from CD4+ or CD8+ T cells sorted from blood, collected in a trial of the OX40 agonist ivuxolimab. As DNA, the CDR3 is TGTGCCAGCAGTTTATTGTGGCAGAGTAACACCGGGGAGCTGTTTTTT. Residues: CASSLLWQSNTGELFF.